The T cell receptor (beta chain) described here comes from a study of shared T cell receptors in the human thymus. Data came from immunoSEQ multiplex PCR; TCRdb stores just in-frame clones and leaves some out. The sample lists hundreds of thousands of clones; approximately 89% were seen once. There are 15 residues in the CDR3. V dropped 3 bases and J dropped 7; count of bases not matched to a gene: 6. Per germline, CDR1 SGHAT and CDR2 FQNNGV. The same data also contributed to another study, on human thymus T cells. That source reports: All donors were healthy Finnish infants who were undergoing corrective surgery to treat congenital heart defects. Corrective cardiac operations yielded the resected thymus tissue. Repertoires from thymus and blood appeared to show biased V and J gene usage. As related research reported, thymic repertoires overlapped highly among unrelated individuals.

The rearrangement links TRBV11-2 to TRBJ2-4; 10 bases map to TRBD2. The material sequenced was thymocytes. The source is a boy in the first two years of life with a congenital heart defect. CDR3 region: CASSLPTSGLNIQYF. CDR3 nucleotide sequence: TGTGCCAGCAGCTTGCCGACTAGCGGGTTGAACATTCAGTACTTC.